The 26 T cell receptor beta chains listed next were all sequenced from one sample in a study of beta chain features in type 1 diabetes. Expressed TCRB transcripts were sequenced after all isolated RNA was converted to cDNA. Profiled with immunoSEQ multiplex PCR; TCRdb holds only in-frame clones, not every one. The sample shows a few hundred thousand clones, roughly a fifth of them seen only once. Specimen: naive CD4+ T cells from blood. The receptors originated from a woman aged 18-29 years in good health.

This clone was seen a handful of times. The V and J genes are TRBV2 and TRBJ2-1; D remains ambiguous. This CDR3 contains 13 residues. V lost 7 bases, J lost 7 bases, and 14 bases lay in between. Germline CDR1 is SNHLY and CDR2 is FYNNEI. CDR3 nucleotide sequence: TGTGCCAGCATAAGACTCCTATCGAATGAGCAGTTCTTC. This translates into CASIRLLSNEQFF.

The V gene is TRBV29-1, the J gene TRBJ1-5; 7 positions agree with TRBD1. Unmatched junction bases numbered 10, after V lost 5 bases and J lost 9 bases. Germline CDR1 reads SQVTM; CDR2 reads ANQGSEA. The CDR3 extends over 13 amino acids. CDR3 region: CSVRQGLAGPQHF. CDR3 DNA: TGCAGCGTTAGACAGGGACTAGCGGGGCCCCAGCATTTT.

J is TRBJ2-7 and V is TRBV27, with 10 bases lining up with TRBD1. The CDR3 contains 13 residues. Germline loops: CDR1 MNHEY, CDR2 SMNVEV (reference sequence). Trimming removed 8 bases from V and 3 bases from J; junction bases left unmatched: 4. CDR3 region: CASRRTGGYEQYF. The CDR3 DNA follows: TGTGCCAGCCGTAGGACAGGGGGCTACGAGCAGTACTTC.

The chain joins TRBV27 to TRBJ2-2; the D gene is possibly TRBD2 (5 bases). The ends were cut back, 2 bases at V and 1 base at J, with 8 bases in the middle. The germline gives CDR1 MNHEY, CDR2 SMNVEV (reference sequence). CDR3 length: 15 amino acids. This CDR3 reads CASSLSGRNTGELFF. The DNA for the CDR3 is TGTGCCAGCAGTTTAAGTGGGAGGAACACCGGGGAGCTGTTTTTT.

The chain combines TRBV18 with TRBJ2-3, with 7 positions matching TRBD2. The CDR3 is 15 residues long. Trimming took 3 bases from V and 3 from J; bases not matched to a gene: 6. Germline CDR1 reads KGHSH; CDR2 reads LQKENI. The CDR3: CASSPRAGQTDTQYF. CDR3 bases: TGTGCCAGCTCACCTCGAGCGGGGCAGACAGATACGCAGTATTTT.

The chain carries TRBV4-2 and TRBJ2-5, with D tentatively TRBD2 (6 bases). Germline V gene sequence: CDR1 LGHNA, CDR2 YNFKEQ. Deletions cut 3 bases from V and 5 bases from J, with 10 bases between. CDR3 length equals 13 residues. CDR3 sequence (DNA): TGTGCCAGCAGCCAGAGCGGAGGGGAGACCCAGTACTTC. It translates to CASSQSGGETQYF.

This clone was seen a handful of times. The rearrangement uses TRBV18 and TRBJ2-2; TRBD1 matches 9 bases. CDR1 is KGHSH, CDR2 LQKENI, per germline. Germline trimming cut 3 bases from V and 5 bases from J; bases unmatched to any gene: 7. The CDR3 covers 16 residues. For the CDR3, the DNA is TGTGCCAGCTCACCCTCACAGGGGGCTGTGACCGGGGAGCTGTTTTTT. Encoded protein: CASSPSQGAVTGELFF.

The V and J genes are TRBV5-1 and TRBJ1-2; a possible D gene is TRBD1 (5 bases). Trimming removed 3 bases from V and 4 bases from J, with 10 bases in between. The CDR3 runs to 13 residues. The germline gives CDR1 SGHRS, CDR2 YFSETQ. DNA for the CDR3: TGCGCCAGCAGCTCCGACAGTAGCTATGGCTACACCTTC. It translates to CASSSDSSYGYTF.

This clone was observed a handful of times. This chain links TRBV25-1 with TRBJ2-1; 9 nucleotides align to TRBD1. V shed 4 bases, J shed 9 bases, and the junction held 7 bases outside the gene matches. Germline V gene data show CDR1 as MGHDK and CDR2 as SYGVNS. The CDR3 extends over 14 amino acids. CDR3 in DNA: TGTGCCAGCAGTGTTTGGACAGGGGTTGGTGAGCAGTTCTTC. As protein: CASSVWTGVGEQFF.

This clone came up a few times. The chain has TRBV4-2 and TRBJ1-6, with TRBD1 matching 8 bases. The CDR3 covers 18 residues. Germline trimming cut 1 base from V and 7 bases from J; bases unmatched to any gene: 12. Germline assignment: CDR1 LGHNA and CDR2 YNFKEQ. The CDR3 DNA reads as TGTGCCAGCAGCCAAGGAACTGCAGGGACAGGCCCAAATTCACCCCTCCACTTT. Protein: CASSQGTAGTGPNSPLHF.

V is TRBV5-1 and J is TRBJ2-3; 12 positions agree with TRBD2. CDR1 and CDR2 (germline): SGHRS, YFSETQ. This CDR3 spans 15 amino acids. J gave up 5 bases and V 3 bases, and 4 bases lay outside the gene matches. The CDR3, as DNA: TGCGCCAGCAGCTCCCTAGCGGGGGGGGGAGATACGCAGTATTTT. As protein: CASSSLAGGGDTQYF.

This clone was detected a few times. V is TRBV27 and J is TRBJ1-5; TRBD1 is a possible D gene (5 bases). V was pared by 6 bases and J by 3 bases, with 9 bases between. CDR1 and CDR2 (germline): MNHEY, SMNVEV (reference sequence). CDR3 size: 13 residues. The CDR3 region is CASSLQVNQPQHF. The CDR3 nucleotides are TGTGCCAGCAGCCTACAGGTCAATCAGCCCCAGCATTTT.

The V call is TRBV9, the J call TRBJ2-3, with TRBD2 matching 7 bases. With 0 bases clipped from V and 0 bases from J, the junction kept 4 bases outside the gene matches. This CDR3 region has 16 residues. Per germline, CDR1 SGDLS and CDR2 YYNGEE. The DNA for the CDR3 is TGTGCCAGCAGCGTAGGGGCTAGCGGCAGCACAGATACGCAGTATTTT. This sequence encodes CASSVGASGSTDTQYF.

The chain employs TRBV4-1 and TRBJ1-1; a possible D gene is TRBD1 (5 bases). This CDR3 has 15 amino acids. V lost 1 base and J 2 bases, leaving 11 bases between the germline ends. The germline V gene encodes CDR1 MGHRA and CDR2 YSYEKL. The CDR3 nucleotides are TGCGCCAGCAGCCAAGTGTCCCAGGGAAACACTGAAGCTTTCTTT. Amino acids: CASSQVSQGNTEAFF.

This clone was counted between two and nine times. The J gene is TRBJ1-5, the V gene TRBV18, with TRBD1 identical over 7 bases. The CDR3 runs to 16 residues. The germline V gene encodes CDR1 KGHSH and CDR2 LQKENI. V lost 2 bases and J lost 6; bases outside the gene matches: 10. In nucleotides, the CDR3 is TGTGCCAGCTCACCAGGACAGGTGGTACGAGGTCAGCCCCAGCATTTT. Protein sequence: CASSPGQVVRGQPQHF.

This CDR3 reads CASSSDRSTNEKLFF. Here the CDR3 DNA reads TGTGCCAGTAGTTCCGACAGGTCAACTAATGAAAAACTGTTTTTT. The rearrangement links TRBV19 to TRBJ1-4; D is possibly TRBD1 (6 bases). The CDR3 is made up of 15 amino acids. The germline V gene has CDR1 LNHDA and CDR2 SQIVND (reference sequence). Trimming stripped 5 bases from V and 0 bases from J, with 10 bases between.

This chain connects TRBV7-2 to TRBJ2-3; maybe TRBD1 (5 bases). With 5 bases removed from V and 4 bases from J, the gap between germline ends came to 10 bases. The CDR3 is 13 amino acids. Germline V gene sequence: CDR1 SGHTA, CDR2 FQGNSA. CDR3 protein: CASSTTGSDTQYF. The DNA of the CDR3 is TGTGCCAGCAGCACCACAGGTTCAGATACGCAGTATTTT.

The chain links TRBV27 to TRBJ2-1; perhaps TRBD1 as D (7 bases). The CDR3 loop spans 15 amino acids. Between the trimmed V and J ends, which lost 8 bases and 3 bases, there was a span of 17 bases. Germline CDR1 MNHEY, CDR2 SMNVEV (reference sequence). CDR3 sequence: CASSRGGTDYNEQFF. The CDR3 nucleotides are TGTGCCAGCTCCCGAGGGGGGACAGACTACAATGAGCAGTTCTTC.

This clone was counted between two and nine times. The junction does not match germline at one end; this may be a read error. This chain joins TRBV29-1 and TRBJ2-3, with D possibly matching TRBD2 (6 bases). The CDR3 has 13 residues. CDR1 is SQVTM and CDR2 is ANQGSEA in the germline V gene. This CDR3 is CSVEGGGTDTQYF. Here the CDR3 DNA reads TGCAGCGTAGAAGGCGGGGGCACAGATACGCAGTATTTT.

This clone was counted a few times. Here the CDR3 reads CASSRLGVQETQYF. CDR3 coding DNA: TGTGCCAGCAGCCGCCTAGGAGTACAAGAGACCCAGTACTTC. The chain links TRBV11-3 to TRBJ2-5; D uncertain. This CDR3 region has 14 residues. V lost 5 bases and J lost 2, with 12 bases in between. Germline V lookup: CDR1 SGHNT, CDR2 YENEEA.

This clone was recorded a few times. This sequence joins TRBV2 and TRBJ2-1; 12 nucleotides agree with TRBD2. The CDR3 runs to 15 residues. The germline gives CDR1 SNHLY, CDR2 FYNNEI. Germline trimming cut 6 bases from V and 7 bases from J; bases unmatched to any gene: 7. The CDR3 spells CASRSGLAGKNEQFF. CDR3 DNA: TGTGCCAGCAGGTCCGGACTAGCGGGGAAGAATGAGCAGTTCTTC.

This clone showed up just a few times. The chain is built from TRBV19 and TRBJ2-1, with a tentative D call TRBD1 (6 bases). V was shortened by 5 bases and J by 2 bases, with 13 bases between the two germline ends. The CDR3 contains 15 residues. Germline CDR1 reads LNHDA; CDR2 reads SQIVND (reference sequence). The CDR3 DNA reads TGTGCCAGTAGTCCCCAGGGGCTTACCTACAATGAGCAGTTCTTC. It translates to CASSPQGLTYNEQFF.

This clone was counted a few times. The J gene is TRBJ1-2, the V gene TRBV5-1; 8 positions agree with TRBD1. From germline, CDR1 is SGHRS and CDR2 YFSETQ. The ends lost 3 bases at V and 8 bases at J; junction bases unmatched: 15. CDR3 length: 16 residues. The CDR3 spells CASSSDGDRSHRGYTF. For the CDR3, the DNA is TGCGCCAGCAGCTCCGATGGGGACAGGTCCCACCGGGGCTACACCTTC.

This chain uses TRBV4-1 with TRBJ2-7; 8 nucleotides match TRBD2. The CDR3 is 15 amino acids. The trim removed 0 bases at V and 4 bases at J, leaving 5 bases unmatched. Germline V gives CDR1 MGHRA, CDR2 YSYEKL. CDR3 residues: CASSQEGAGGYEQYF. For the CDR3, the DNA is TGCGCCAGCAGCCAAGAAGGCGCGGGAGGTTACGAGCAGTACTTC.

The table lists this clone with a few counts. The chain links TRBV7-2 to TRBJ2-5; D is perhaps TRBD2 (7 bases). CDR3 size: 14 residues. CDR1 is SGHTA and CDR2 is FQGNSA in the germline V gene. V lost 3 bases, J lost 5 bases, and 13 bases lay in between. The CDR3, as DNA: TGTGCCAGCAGCTTCAGGGGAGGGGGGGAGACCCAGTACTTC. The encoded protein is CASSFRGGGETQYF.

The chain joins TRBV7-2 to TRBJ2-6, with D tentatively TRBD2 (6 bases). CDR1 and CDR2 (germline): SGHTA, FQGNSA. This CDR3 comprises 15 residues. Between the trimmed V and J ends, which lost 2 bases and 3 bases, there was a span of 8 bases. Written as DNA, the CDR3 is TGTGCCAGCAGCTTAATAGCGGATGGGGCCAACGTCCTGACTTTC. Its protein product is CASSLIADGANVLTF.